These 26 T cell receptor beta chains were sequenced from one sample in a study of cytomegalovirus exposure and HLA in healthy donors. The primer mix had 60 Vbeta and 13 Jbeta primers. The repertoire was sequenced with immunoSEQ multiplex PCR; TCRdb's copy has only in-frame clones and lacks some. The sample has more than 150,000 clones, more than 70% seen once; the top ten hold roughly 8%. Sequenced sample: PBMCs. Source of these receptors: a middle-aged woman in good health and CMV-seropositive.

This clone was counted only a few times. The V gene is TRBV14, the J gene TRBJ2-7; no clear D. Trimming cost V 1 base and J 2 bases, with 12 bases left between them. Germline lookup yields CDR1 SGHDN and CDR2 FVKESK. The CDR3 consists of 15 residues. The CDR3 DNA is TGTGCCAGCAGCCAAGCGCGAGTTCCTCCCTACGAGCAGTACTTC. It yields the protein CASSQARVPPYEQYF.

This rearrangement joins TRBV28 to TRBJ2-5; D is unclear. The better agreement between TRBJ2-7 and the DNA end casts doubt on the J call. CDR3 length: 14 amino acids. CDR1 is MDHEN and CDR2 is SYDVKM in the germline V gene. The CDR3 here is CASSLYPNSYEQYF. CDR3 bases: TGTGCCAGCAGTTTATATCCTAACTCCTACGAGCAGTACTTC.

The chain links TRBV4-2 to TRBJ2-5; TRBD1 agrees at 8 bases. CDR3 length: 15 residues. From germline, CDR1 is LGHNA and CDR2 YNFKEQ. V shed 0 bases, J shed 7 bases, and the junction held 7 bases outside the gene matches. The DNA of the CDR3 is TGTGCCAGCAGCCAAGAGGAACAGGGGGGAACGACCCAGTACTTC. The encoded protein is CASSQEEQGGTTQYF.

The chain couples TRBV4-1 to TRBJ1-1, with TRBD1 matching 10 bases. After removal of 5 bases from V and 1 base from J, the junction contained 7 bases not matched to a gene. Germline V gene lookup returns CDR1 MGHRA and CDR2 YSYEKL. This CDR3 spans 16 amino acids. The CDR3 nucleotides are TGCGCCAGCAGCGAGGACAGGGGGGATCCGAACACTGAAGCTTTCTTT. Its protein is CASSEDRGDPNTEAFF.

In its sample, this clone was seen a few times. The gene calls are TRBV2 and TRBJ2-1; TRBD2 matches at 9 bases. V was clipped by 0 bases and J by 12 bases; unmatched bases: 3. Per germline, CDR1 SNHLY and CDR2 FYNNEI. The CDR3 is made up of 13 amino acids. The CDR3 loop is CASSEARTSVQFF. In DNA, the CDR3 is TGTGCCAGCAGTGAAGCGCGGACTAGCGTGCAGTTCTTC.

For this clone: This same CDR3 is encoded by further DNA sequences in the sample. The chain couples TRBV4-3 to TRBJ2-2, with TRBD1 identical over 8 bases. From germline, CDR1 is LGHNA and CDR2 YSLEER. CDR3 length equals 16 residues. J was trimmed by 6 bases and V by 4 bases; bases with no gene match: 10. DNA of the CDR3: TGCGCCAGCAGCCGGCTGACAGGGGATTCCCCCGGGGAGCTGTTTTTT. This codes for CASSRLTGDSPGELFF.

This CDR3 is CASSPLGLVNEQFF. The CDR3 nucleotides are TGCGCCAGCAGCCCCCTGGGACTAGTCAATGAGCAGTTCTTC. This chain links TRBV4-3 with TRBJ2-7; 8 nucleotides align to TRBD2. The J call is doubtful: the DNA matches TRBJ2-1 better. The length of the CDR3 is 14 residues. Germline lookup yields CDR1 LGHNA and CDR2 YSLEER.

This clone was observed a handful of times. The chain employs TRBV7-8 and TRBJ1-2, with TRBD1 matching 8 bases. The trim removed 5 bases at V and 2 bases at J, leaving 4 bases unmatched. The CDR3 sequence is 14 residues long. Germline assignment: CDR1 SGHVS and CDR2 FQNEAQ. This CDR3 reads CASSARQGNYGYTF. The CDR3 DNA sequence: TGTGCCAGCAGCGCCAGACAGGGGAACTATGGCTACACCTTC.

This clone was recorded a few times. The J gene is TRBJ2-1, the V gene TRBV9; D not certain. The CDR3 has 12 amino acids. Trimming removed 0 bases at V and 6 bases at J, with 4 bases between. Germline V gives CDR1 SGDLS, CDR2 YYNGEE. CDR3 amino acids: CASSVAGNEQFF. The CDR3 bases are TGTGCCAGCAGCGTAGCAGGCAATGAGCAGTTCTTC.

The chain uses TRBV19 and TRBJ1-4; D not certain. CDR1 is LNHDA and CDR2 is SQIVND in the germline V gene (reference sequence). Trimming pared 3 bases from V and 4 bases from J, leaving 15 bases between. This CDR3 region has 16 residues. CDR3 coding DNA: TGTGCCAGTAGTATTATTGCGGAGGTCCATAATGAAAAACTGTTTTTT. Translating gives CASSIIAEVHNEKLFF.

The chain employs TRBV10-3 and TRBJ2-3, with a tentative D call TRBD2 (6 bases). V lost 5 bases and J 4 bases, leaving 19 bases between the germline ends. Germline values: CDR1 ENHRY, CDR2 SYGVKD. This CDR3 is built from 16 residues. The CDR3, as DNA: TGTGCCATCAGTAAAGGGACTTCTCCGGGTCCAGATACGCAGTATTTT. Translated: CAISKGTSPGPDTQYF.

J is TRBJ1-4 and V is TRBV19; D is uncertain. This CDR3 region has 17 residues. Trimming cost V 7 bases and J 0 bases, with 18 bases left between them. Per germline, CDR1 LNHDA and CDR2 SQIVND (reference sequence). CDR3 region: CASNSRDSLATNEKLFF. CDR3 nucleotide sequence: TGTGCCAGTAATAGTCGCGACTCACTTGCAACTAATGAAAAACTGTTTTTT. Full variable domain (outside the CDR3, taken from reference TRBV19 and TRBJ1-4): DGGITQSPKYLFRKEGQNVTLSCEQNLNHDAMYWYRQDPGQGLRLIYYSQIVNDFQKGDIAEGYSVSREKKESFPLTVTSAQKNPTAFYLCASNSRDSLATNEKLFFGSGTQLSVL.

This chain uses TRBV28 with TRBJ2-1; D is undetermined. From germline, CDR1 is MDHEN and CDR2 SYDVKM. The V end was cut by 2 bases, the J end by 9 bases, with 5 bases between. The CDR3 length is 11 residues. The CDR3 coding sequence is TGTGCCAGCAGTTTAGCAGGTGAGCAGTTCTTC. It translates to CASSLAGEQFF.

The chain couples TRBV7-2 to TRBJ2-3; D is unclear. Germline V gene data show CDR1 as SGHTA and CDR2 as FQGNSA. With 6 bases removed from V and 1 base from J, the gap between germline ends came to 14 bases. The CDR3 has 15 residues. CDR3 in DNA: TGTGCCAGCAGATCTGACCCTCGGGGCACAGATACGCAGTATTTT. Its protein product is CASRSDPRGTDTQYF.

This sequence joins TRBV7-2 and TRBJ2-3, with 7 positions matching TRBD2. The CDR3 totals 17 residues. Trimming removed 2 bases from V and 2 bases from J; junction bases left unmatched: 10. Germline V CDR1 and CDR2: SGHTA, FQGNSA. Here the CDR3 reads CASSLKLAAGPTDTQYF. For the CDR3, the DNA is TGTGCCAGCAGCTTAAAGCTAGCGGCGGGCCCCACAGATACGCAGTATTTT.

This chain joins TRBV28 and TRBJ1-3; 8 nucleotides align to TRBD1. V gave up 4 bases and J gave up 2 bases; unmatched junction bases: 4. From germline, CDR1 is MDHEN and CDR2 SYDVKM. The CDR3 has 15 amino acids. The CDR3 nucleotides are TGTGCCAGCAGTTCGACAGGGGATCCTGGAAACACCATATATTTT. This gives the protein CASSSTGDPGNTIYF.

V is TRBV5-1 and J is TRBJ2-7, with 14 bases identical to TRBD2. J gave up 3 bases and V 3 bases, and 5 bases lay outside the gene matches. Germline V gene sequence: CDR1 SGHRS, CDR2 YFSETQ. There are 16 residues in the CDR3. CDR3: CASSSGLAGGFYEQYF. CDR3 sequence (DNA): TGCGCCAGCAGCTCAGGACTAGCGGGAGGCTTCTACGAGCAGTACTTC.

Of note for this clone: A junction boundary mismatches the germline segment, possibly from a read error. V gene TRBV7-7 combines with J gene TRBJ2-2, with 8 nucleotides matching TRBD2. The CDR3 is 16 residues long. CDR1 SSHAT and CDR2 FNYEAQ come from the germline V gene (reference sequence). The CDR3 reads CASSLTGGRIGGELFF. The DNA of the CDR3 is TGTGCTAGCAGCTTAACGGGAGGGCGAATTGGTGGGGAGCTGTTTTTT.

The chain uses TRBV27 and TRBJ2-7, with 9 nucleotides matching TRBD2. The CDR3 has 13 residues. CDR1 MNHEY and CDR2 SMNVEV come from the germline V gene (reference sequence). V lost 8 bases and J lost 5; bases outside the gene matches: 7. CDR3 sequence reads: CASSMREGDEQYF. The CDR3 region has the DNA TGTGCCAGCTCAATGCGGGAGGGGGACGAGCAGTACTTC.

The CDR3 DNA reads TGTGCCAGCAGCCCGACAAGAACCTACGAGCAGTACTTC. Translation gives CASSPTRTYEQYF. J is TRBJ2-7 and V is TRBV4-2; no definite D call. CDR3 length: 13 residues. Trimming took off 4 bases at V and 2 bases at J, with 9 bases between the two ends. Looked up from germline, CDR1 is LGHNA and CDR2 is YNFKEQ.

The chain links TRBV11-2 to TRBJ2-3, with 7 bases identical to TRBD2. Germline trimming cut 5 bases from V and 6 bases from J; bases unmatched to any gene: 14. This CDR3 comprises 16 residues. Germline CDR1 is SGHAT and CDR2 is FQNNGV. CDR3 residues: CASSRNRGRGLDTQYF. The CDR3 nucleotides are TGTGCCAGCAGCAGAAATCGAGGGAGGGGACTTGATACGCAGTATTTT.

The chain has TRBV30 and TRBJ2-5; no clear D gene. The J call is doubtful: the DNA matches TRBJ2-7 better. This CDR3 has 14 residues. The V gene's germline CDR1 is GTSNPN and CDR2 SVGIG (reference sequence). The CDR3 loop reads CAWSHDLSSYEQYF. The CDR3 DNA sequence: TGTGCCTGGAGTCACGACTTGAGCTCCTACGAGCAGTACTTC.

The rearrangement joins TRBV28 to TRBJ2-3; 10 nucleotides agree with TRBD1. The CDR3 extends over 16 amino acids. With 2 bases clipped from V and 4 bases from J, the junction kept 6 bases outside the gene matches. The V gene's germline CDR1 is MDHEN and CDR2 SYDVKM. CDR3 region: CASSLSLGQGSDTQYF. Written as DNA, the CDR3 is TGTGCCAGCAGTTTAAGTCTGGGACAGGGGTCAGATACGCAGTATTTT.

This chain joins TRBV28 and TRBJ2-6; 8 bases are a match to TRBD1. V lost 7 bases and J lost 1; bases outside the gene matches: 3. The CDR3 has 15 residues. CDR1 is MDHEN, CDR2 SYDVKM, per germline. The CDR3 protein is CASNGQGSGANVLTF. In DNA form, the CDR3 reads TGTGCCAGCAACGGACAGGGATCTGGGGCCAACGTCCTGACTTTC.

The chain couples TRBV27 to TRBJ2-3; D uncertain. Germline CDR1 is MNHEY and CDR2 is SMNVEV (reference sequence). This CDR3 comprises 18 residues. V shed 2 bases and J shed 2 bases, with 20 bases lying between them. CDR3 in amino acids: CASSLGPLGNMNTDTQYF. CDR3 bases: TGTGCCAGCAGTTTAGGGCCCCTTGGTAATATGAACACAGATACGCAGTATTTT.

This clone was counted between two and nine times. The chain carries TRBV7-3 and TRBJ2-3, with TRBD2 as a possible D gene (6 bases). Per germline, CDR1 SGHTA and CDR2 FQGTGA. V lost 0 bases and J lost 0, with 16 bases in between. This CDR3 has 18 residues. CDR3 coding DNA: TGTGCCAGCAGCTTAACGTTTGGGGGAGGTGGTAGCACAGATACGCAGTATTTT. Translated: CASSLTFGGGGSTDTQYF.